A single sample is the source of the 3 T cell receptor beta chains below, sequenced in a study of T cells in Graves' hyperthyroidism and ophthalmopathy (dated by TCRdb to about 2019). Library method: multiplex PCR. The instrument was an Illumina HiSeq 2000. Amplification of TCR beta CDR3 regions was carried out from RNA transcripts. The first round of RT-PCR for the TCR CDR3 was performed with the HTBI primer set and the Qiagen OneStep RT-PCR kit. TCRdb ran its own pipeline on the public reads, namely fastp trimming at Q25 and MiXCR clone calling, and kept in-frame beta chains. All rows with the same CDR3 protein become a single entry with the most common DNA and genes. The sample records around 500,000 distinct CDR3 sequences, around an eighth of which are singletons. 15% to 20% of the sample rests with the top ten. The sample was blood. These receptors all stem from a woman between 18 and 30 years old with Graves' hyperthyroidism.

This clonotype was picked up many times. The chain couples TRBV11-2 to TRBJ2-4; unclear D gene. V lost 5 bases to trimming and J lost 6 bases, with 14 bases between them. The length of the CDR3 is 14 residues. The germline CDR1 and CDR2 sequences are SGHAT and FQNNGV. The CDR3 DNA sequence: TGTGCCAGCAGCCCTATAAAGGGTAGAAACATTCAGTACTTC. It is translated as CASSPIKGRNIQYF.

At least ten counts were recorded for this clonotype. This chain connects TRBV7-2 to TRBJ1-3; D call uncertain. The CDR3 runs to 15 residues. The germline V gene encodes CDR1 SGHTA and CDR2 FQGNSA. The ends were cut back, 1 base at V and 2 bases at J, with 9 bases in the middle. Written as DNA, the CDR3 is TGTGCCAGCAGCTTAGGGTGGCCGGCTGGAAACACCATATATTTT. Its protein product is CASSLGWPAGNTIYF. The full variable domain, completed using reference TRBV7-2 and TRBJ1-3, is GAGVSQSPSNKVTEKGKDVELRCDPISGHTALYWYRQSLGQGLEFLIYFQGNSAPDKSGLPSDRFSAERTGGSVSTLTIQRTQQEDSAVYLCASSLGWPAGNTIYFGEGSWLTVV.

The gene calls are TRBV20-1 and TRBJ1-5, with no clear D. V lost 3 bases, J lost 2 bases, and 17 bases lay in between. The germline V gene encodes CDR1 DFQATT and CDR2 SNEGSKA (reference sequence). The CDR3 spans 16 residues. As DNA, the CDR3 is TGCAGTGCTAGTCCGGCTGCGCAGGCCGGCAATCAGCCCCAGCATTTT. This encodes CSASPAAQAGNQPQHF.